This T cell receptor (beta chain) is drawn from a study of radiation and T cells in renal cell carcinoma. Study at large: Nephrectomy followed 15 Gy stereotactic body radiation by 4 weeks.

The J segment lost 6 bases and the V segment lost 3 bases, leaving 6 bases of the junction unmatched. Germline V gene lookup returns CDR1 SGHTA and CDR2 FQGTGA. The CDR3 consists of 14 residues. The time point here: blood 2 weeks post-SBRT. Sample treatment: 15 Gy SBRT to primary tumor, nephrectomy 4 weeks later. After SBRT, blood was collected at 2 and 4 weeks, plus baseline. Only in-frame clones appear in the TCRdb table, and some are missing; sequencing was by immunoSEQ multiplex PCR. The repertoire holds roughly 130,000 clones, with around 90% as singletons. Sequenced material: blood, taken from a patient whose treatment included radiotherapy and nephrectomy. The sequence derives from a woman aged 70-85 years with renal cell carcinoma. This chain links TRBV7-3 with TRBJ2-7; 9 nucleotides match TRBD1. CDR3 protein: CASSLGTGTGEQYF. The CDR3 bases are TGTGCCAGCAGCTTGGGGACAGGGACGGGCGAGCAGTACTTC.